This entry lists 7 T cell receptor beta chains sequenced from one sample in a study of TIL therapy for anti-PD-1-resistant metastatic lung cancer. Time point: pre-treatment sample, taken before nivolumab and TIL therapy. This was the immunoSEQ v3 assay. Using immunoSEQ multiplex PCR, the repertoire was profiled, and TCRdb retains in-frame clones only, with some absent. The sample lists about 17,000 clones, 83% occurring once. Sample: blood, taken at baseline. The receptors originated from a person between 30 and 79 years old with non-small cell lung cancer.

The CDR3 spells CASGLDRTGVPNEQFF. DNA of the CDR3: TGTGCTAGTGGTTTGGACAGGACAGGGGTCCCCAATGAGCAGTTCTTC. The chain has TRBV12-5 and TRBJ2-1; 9 bases align to TRBD1. The V gene's germline CDR1 is LGHNT and CDR2 FRNRAP. This CDR3 spans 16 amino acids. V lost 1 base and J lost 6; bases outside the gene matches: 7.

The chain is built from TRBV7-2 and TRBJ2-1; possibly TRBD2 for D (6 bases). V was clipped by 7 bases and J by 0 bases, with 10 bases between them. The CDR3 loop spans 14 amino acids. Germline V lookup: CDR1 SGHTA, CDR2 FQGNSA. Written as DNA, the CDR3 is TGTGCCAGCACGGCGGGGAGCTCCTACAATGAGCAGTTCTTC. Translating gives CASTAGSSYNEQFF.

The CDR3 spells CASSRTGAWNYGYTF. CDR3 nucleotides: TGTGCCAGCAGCCGGACAGGGGCTTGGAACTATGGCTACACCTTC. The chain combines TRBV7-9 with TRBJ1-2; TRBD1 agrees at 9 bases. Germline trimming cut 5 bases from V and 2 bases from J; bases unmatched to any gene: 6. The CDR3 extends over 15 amino acids. Germline V gene sequence: CDR1 SEHNR, CDR2 FQNEAQ (reference sequence).

The chain joins TRBV10-3 to TRBJ1-1; 7 nucleotides line up with TRBD1. This CDR3 comprises 12 residues. Germline CDR1 reads ENHRY; CDR2 reads SYGVKD. Germline trimming cut 7 bases from V and 3 bases from J; bases unmatched to any gene: 2. The CDR3 DNA sequence: TGTGCCATCAAACAGGGGCACACTGAAGCTTTCTTT. This encodes CAIKQGHTEAFF.

The V and J genes are TRBV1 and TRBJ2-2; TRBD1 was called by the table and not checked on the DNA. TRBV1 is listed as a pseudogene. This CDR3 contains 19 residues. CDR3 loop: CTSSQDPTGSDGNTGELFF. CDR3 DNA: TGCACCAGCAGCCAAGATCCCACAGGGAGTGATGGGAACACCGGGGAGCTGTTTTTT.

The V call is TRBV9, the J call TRBJ1-1, with D unresolved. The germline gives CDR1 SGDLS, CDR2 YYNGEE. The CDR3 has 13 amino acids. V dropped 0 bases and J dropped 3 bases, with 6 bases sitting between them. The CDR3, as DNA: TGTGCCAGCAGCGTAGACGGTGACACTGAAGCTTTCTTT. As protein: CASSVDGDTEAFF.

The chain links TRBV7-6 to TRBJ2-3, with D hard to call. This CDR3 is 14 amino acids long. Germline loops: CDR1 SGHVS, CDR2 FNYEAQ. Trimming took off 1 base at V and 4 bases at J, with 9 bases between the two ends. For the CDR3, the DNA is TGTGCCAGCAGCTTAGAAGTAGTGGCAGATACGCAGTATTTT. Translation: CASSLEVVADTQYF.